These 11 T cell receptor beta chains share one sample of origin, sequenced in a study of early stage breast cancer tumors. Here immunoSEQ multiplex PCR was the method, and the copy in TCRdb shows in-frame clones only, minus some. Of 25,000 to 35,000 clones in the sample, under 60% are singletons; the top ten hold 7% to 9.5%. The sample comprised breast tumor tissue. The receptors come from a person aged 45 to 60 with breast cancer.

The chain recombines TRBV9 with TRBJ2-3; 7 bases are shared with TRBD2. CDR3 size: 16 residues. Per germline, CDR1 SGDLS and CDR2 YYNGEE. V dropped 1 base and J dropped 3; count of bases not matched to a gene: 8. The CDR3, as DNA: TGTGCCAGCAGCGTACTCGAGGGAGGGCCTACAGATACGCAGTATTTT. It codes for CASSVLEGGPTDTQYF.

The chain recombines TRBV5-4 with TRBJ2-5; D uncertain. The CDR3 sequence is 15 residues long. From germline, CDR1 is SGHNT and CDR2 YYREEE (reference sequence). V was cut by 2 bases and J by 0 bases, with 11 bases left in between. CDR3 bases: TGTGCCAGCAGCTTCGGTTCAACGTACCAAGAGACCCAGTACTTC. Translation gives CASSFGSTYQETQYF.

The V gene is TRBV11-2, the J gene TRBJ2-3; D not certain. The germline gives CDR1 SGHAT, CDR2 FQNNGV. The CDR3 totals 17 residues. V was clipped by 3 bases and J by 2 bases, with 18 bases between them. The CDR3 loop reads CASSFDHSAGVTDTQYF. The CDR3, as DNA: TGTGCCAGCAGCTTCGATCACTCGGCAGGAGTCACAGATACGCAGTATTTT.

The CDR3 nucleotides read TGTGCCAGCAGGACGACAGGTCGCTATGGCTACACCTTC. Protein sequence: CASRTTGRYGYTF. The rearrangement joins TRBV7-2 to TRBJ1-2; D may be TRBD1 (6 bases). Trimming removed 6 bases at V and 4 bases at J, with 12 bases between. The germline V gene has CDR1 SGHTA and CDR2 FQGNSA. CDR3 length: 13 residues.

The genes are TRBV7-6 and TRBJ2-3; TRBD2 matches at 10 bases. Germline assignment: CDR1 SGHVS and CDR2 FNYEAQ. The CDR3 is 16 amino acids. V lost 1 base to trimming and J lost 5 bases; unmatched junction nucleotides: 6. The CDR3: CASSLGSGRALDTQYF. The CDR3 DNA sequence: TGTGCCAGCAGCTTAGGAAGCGGGAGGGCCCTAGATACGCAGTATTTT. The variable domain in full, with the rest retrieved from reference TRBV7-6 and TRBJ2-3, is GAGVSQSPRYKVTKRGQDVALRCDPISGHVSLYWYRQALGQGPEFLTYFNYEAQQDKSGLPNDRFSAERPEGSISTLTIQRTEQRDSAMYRCASSLGSGRALDTQYFGPGTRLTVL.

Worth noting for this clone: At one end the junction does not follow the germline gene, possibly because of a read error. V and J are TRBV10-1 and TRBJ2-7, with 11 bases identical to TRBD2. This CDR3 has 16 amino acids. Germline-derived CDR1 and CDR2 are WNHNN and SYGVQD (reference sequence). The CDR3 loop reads CARGVAGGLFSDEQYF. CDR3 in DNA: TGCGCCCGAGGGGTAGCGGGAGGGTTATTCTCCGACGAGCAGTACTTC.

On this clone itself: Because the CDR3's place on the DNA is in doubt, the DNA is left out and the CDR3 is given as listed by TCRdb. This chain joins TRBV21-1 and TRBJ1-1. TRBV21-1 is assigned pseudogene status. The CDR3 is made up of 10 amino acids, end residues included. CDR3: CVGRGAGAFF.

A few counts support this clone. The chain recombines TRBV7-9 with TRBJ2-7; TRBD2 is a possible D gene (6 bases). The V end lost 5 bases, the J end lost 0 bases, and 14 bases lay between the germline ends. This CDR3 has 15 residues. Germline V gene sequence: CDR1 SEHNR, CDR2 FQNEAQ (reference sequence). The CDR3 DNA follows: TGTGCCAGCAGCCCGTCCGGGAGAGGCTCCTACGAGCAGTACTTC. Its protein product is CASSPSGRGSYEQYF.

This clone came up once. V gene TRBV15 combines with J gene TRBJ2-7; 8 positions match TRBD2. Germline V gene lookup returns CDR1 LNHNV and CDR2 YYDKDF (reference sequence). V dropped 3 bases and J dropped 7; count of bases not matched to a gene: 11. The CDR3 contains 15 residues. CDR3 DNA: TGTGCCACCAGCAGCCTAACGGGGGGGTTTGAGGAGCAGTACTTC. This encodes CATSSLTGGFEEQYF.

DNA of the CDR3: TGTGCTAGTGGTTTGGATAGCGGGACCCGGAATGAGCAGTTCTTC. It yields the protein CASGLDSGTRNEQFF. The chain joins TRBV12-5 to TRBJ2-1; 8 nucleotides agree with TRBD2. CDR1 and CDR2 (germline): LGHNT, FRNRAP. Germline trimming cut 1 base from V and 7 bases from J; bases unmatched to any gene: 6. This CDR3 is 15 amino acids long.

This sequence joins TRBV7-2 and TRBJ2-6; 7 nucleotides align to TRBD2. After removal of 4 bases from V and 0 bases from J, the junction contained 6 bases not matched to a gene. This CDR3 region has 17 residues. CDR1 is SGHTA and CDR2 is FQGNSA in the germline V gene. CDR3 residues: CASSSEPGGSGANVLTF. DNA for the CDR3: TGTGCCAGCAGCTCCGAGCCGGGGGGCTCTGGGGCCAACGTCCTGACTTTC.